Listed below are T cell receptor beta chains from one sample, sequenced in a study of memory CD4+ T cells and cytomegalovirus serostatus. Assay used: immunoSEQ multiplex PCR; TCRdb lists only in-frame clones, some missing. The sample records roughly 45,000 clones, just under 80% being singletons. Sequenced: memory CD4+ T cells from blood. Receptors were obtained from an adult in good health and CMV-seronegative. Both conserved end residues are part of each CDR3.

j_call: TRBJ1-4
v_call: TRBV19
cdr3_aa: CASSTQRTANNEKLFF

j_call: TRBJ1-2
v_call: TRBV7-9
cdr3_aa: CASSLGRDRGLANYGYTF

j_call: TRBJ2-7
v_call: TRBV27
cdr3_aa: CASRSRAGWGYEQYF

j_call: TRBJ2-7
v_call: TRBV7-2
cdr3_aa: CASSLGRGYEQYF

j_call: TRBJ2-1
v_call: TRBV2
cdr3_aa: CASSEALKGIGFF

j_call: TRBJ1-2
v_call: TRBV5-4
cdr3_aa: CASSLAGGFNYGYTF

j_call: TRBJ1-1
v_call: TRBV5-5
cdr3_aa: CASSFEQGVTEAFF

j_call: TRBJ1-2
v_call: TRBV5-4
cdr3_aa: CASRRLGDRGVNVYGYTF

j_call: TRBJ2-5
v_call: TRBV18
cdr3_aa: CASSPDRKTQYF

j_call: TRBJ1-6
v_call: TRBV30
cdr3_aa: CAWSLSGTGNSPLHF

j_call: TRBJ2-7
v_call: TRBV18
cdr3_aa: CASSPSQGGRGEQYF

j_call: TRBJ1-5
v_call: TRBV21-1
cdr3_aa: CASSKVRTGQPQHF

j_call: TRBJ1-2
v_call: TRBV30
cdr3_aa: CAWSGTGNYGYTF

j_call: TRBJ1-2
v_call: TRBV6-1
cdr3_aa: CASSERTLYGYTF

j_call: TRBJ2-2
v_call: TRBV2
cdr3_aa: CASRPAANTGELFF

j_call: TRBJ2-1
v_call: TRBV14
cdr3_aa: CASSGRGLYNEQFF

j_call: TRBJ2-2
v_call: TRBV6-1
cdr3_aa: CASSPRGTGGGELFF

j_call: TRBJ2-5
v_call: TRBV5-4
cdr3_aa: CASSFPGVGQETQYF

j_call: TRBJ2-7
v_call: TRBV10-3
cdr3_aa: CAISEGTSDPLEQYF

j_call: TRBJ2-7
v_call: TRBV6-5
cdr3_aa: CASRPGQTVRQYF

j_call: TRBJ2-2
v_call: TRBV5-1
cdr3_aa: CASKRQIGLAGTGELFF

j_call: TRBJ2-7
v_call: TRBV7-9
cdr3_aa: CASSLRTGPYEQYF

j_call: TRBJ1-6
v_call: TRBV15
cdr3_aa: CATALYRNSPLHF

j_call: TRBJ1-3
v_call: TRBV28
cdr3_aa: CASHSRNTIYF

j_call: TRBJ1-4
v_call: TRBV15
cdr3_aa: CATSRGQGEKLFF

j_call: TRBJ2-1
v_call: TRBV11-3
cdr3_aa: CASSLDVRNEQFF

j_call: TRBJ1-3
v_call: TRBV4-2
cdr3_aa: CASSRAGSVVGSGNTIYF

j_call: TRBJ2-7
v_call: TRBV7-9
cdr3_aa: CASSSSRQRSTREQYF

j_call: TRBJ1-1
v_call: TRBV7-2
cdr3_aa: CASSPLRGYVAFF

j_call: TRBJ2-7
v_call: TRBV5-1
cdr3_aa: CASSLGTSNYEQYF

j_call: TRBJ2-2
v_call: TRBV9
cdr3_aa: CASSGTGTANTGELFF

j_call: TRBJ1-3
v_call: TRBV18
cdr3_aa: CASLGTAYSGNTIYF

j_call: TRBJ1-2
v_call: TRBV7-9
cdr3_aa: CASSLMTSNYGYTF

j_call: TRBJ1-3
v_call: TRBV29-1
cdr3_aa: CSVGDTGNTIYF

j_call: TRBJ2-7
v_call: TRBV4-2
cdr3_aa: CASSLSGNMEQYF

j_call: TRBJ2-2
v_call: TRBV7-9
cdr3_aa: CASSSSGSGANTGELFF

j_call: TRBJ1-1
v_call: TRBV7-6
cdr3_aa: CASRLQWGTEAFF

j_call: TRBJ1-5
v_call: TRBV6-5
cdr3_aa: CASSYSPGQPQHF

j_call: TRBJ1-4
v_call: TRBV6-5
cdr3_aa: CASRVDWANEKLFF

j_call: TRBJ1-1
v_call: TRBV5-1
cdr3_aa: CASSQAGREAFF

j_call: TRBJ2-3
v_call: TRBV5-1
cdr3_aa: CASSLAESTDTQYF

j_call: TRBJ1-1
v_call: TRBV6-1
cdr3_aa: CATLTTSNTEAFF

j_call: TRBJ2-7
v_call: TRBV5-4
cdr3_aa: CASSPGTGNYEQYF

j_call: TRBJ1-2
v_call: TRBV27
cdr3_aa: CASAGAGRTGYTF

j_call: TRBJ2-1
v_call: TRBV6-4
cdr3_aa: CASQEVAGAYNEQFF

j_call: TRBJ1-5
v_call: TRBV7-2
cdr3_aa: CASSLSSQGNQPQHF